This TCR beta chain was observed in a study of T-cell reconstitution after alpha-beta-depleted transplantation in children. Notes on the study in general: Hyperexpanded clones declined; after one year, newly produced T cells mostly supplied diversity.

The TCRbeta library incorporated unique molecular identifiers. Using its own MiXCR run on the PCR reads, TCRdb lists one record per CDR3 protein. Here the sample spans about a million distinct CDR3 sequences, around 30% being singletons. Points on this clonotype: Its antigen is not identified.

The length of the CDR3 is 20 residues. J lost 2 bases, V lost 2 bases, and 18 bases had no gene match. Per the germline V gene, CDR1 is LGHNT and CDR2 is FRNRAP. This TCR derives from a boy younger than two who had a stem cell transplant for SCID, so the T cells may come from the graft donor. This chain joins TRBV12-5 and TRBJ2-7; 10 nucleotides match TRBD1. This specimen consisted of PBMCs, mostly from graft donor cells, obtained 360 days after TCRalphabeta/CD19-depleted stem cell transplant. The CDR3 loop is CASGLLPGQGTKFAAYEQYF. The CDR3, as DNA: TGTGCTAGTGGTTTGCTACCGGGACAGGGGACCAAATTCGCGGCCTACGAGCAGTACTTC.